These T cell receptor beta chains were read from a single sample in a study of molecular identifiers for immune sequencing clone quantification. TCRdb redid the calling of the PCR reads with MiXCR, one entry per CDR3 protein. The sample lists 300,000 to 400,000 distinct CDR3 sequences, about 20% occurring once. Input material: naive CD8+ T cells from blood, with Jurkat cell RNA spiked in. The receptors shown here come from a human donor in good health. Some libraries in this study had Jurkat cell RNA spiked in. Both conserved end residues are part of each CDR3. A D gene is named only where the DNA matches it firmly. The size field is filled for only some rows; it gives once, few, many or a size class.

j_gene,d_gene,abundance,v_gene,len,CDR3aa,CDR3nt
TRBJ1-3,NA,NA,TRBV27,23,CASSQKPGHPLIFAGSPGNTIYF,TGTGCCAGCAGCCAAAAACCGGGACACCCATTGATCTTCGCGGGAAGTCCTGGAAACACCATATATTTT
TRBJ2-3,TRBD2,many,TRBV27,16,CASSPRGAGGIDTQYF,TGTGCCAGCAGTCCCCGCGGGGCGGGAGGGATAGATACGCAGTATTTT
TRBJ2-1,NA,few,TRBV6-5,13,CASSYPGLHEQFF,TGTGCCAGCAGTTACCCGGGACTCCATGAGCAGTTCTTC
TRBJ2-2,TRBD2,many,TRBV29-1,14,CSAPGGENTGELFF,TGCAGCGCCCCGGGGGGGGAGAACACCGGGGAGCTGTTTTTT
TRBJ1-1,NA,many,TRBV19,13,CARMTVMNTEAFF,TGTGCCAGGATGACAGTCATGAACACTGAAGCTTTCTTT
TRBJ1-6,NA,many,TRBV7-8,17,CASSTNQGRLPNSPLHF,TGTGCCAGCAGCACCAATCAGGGCCGGCTTCCAAATTCACCCCTCCACTTT
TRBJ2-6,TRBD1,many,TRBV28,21,CASSFNTRVDAGGFGANVLTF,TGTGCCAGCAGTTTCAACACCCGTGTTGACGCAGGGGGTTTTGGGGCCAACGTCCTGACTTTC
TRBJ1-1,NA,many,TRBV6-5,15,CASSPEEGLNTEAFF,TGTGCCAGCAGTCCCGAAGAGGGCTTGAACACTGAAGCTTTCTTT
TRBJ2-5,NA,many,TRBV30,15,CAWSRRAATQETQYF,TGTGCCTGGAGTCGACGGGCGGCGACCCAAGAGACCCAGTACTTC
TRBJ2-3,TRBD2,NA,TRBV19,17,CASSFISRAGVSDTQYF,TGTGCCAGTAGTTTTATTTCGAGGGCGGGAGTCTCGGATACGCAGTATTTT
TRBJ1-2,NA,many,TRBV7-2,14,CASSPSVVMGGYTF,TGTGCCAGCAGCCCGTCGGTGGTGATGGGAGGCTACACCTTC
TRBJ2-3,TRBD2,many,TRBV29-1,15,CSVVLGTSGTDTQYF,TGCAGCGTTGTTTTAGGGACTAGCGGCACAGATACGCAGTATTTT
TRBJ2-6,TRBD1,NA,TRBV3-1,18,CASSLPRQGSSGANVLTF,TGTGCCAGCAGCCTTCCGAGACAGGGGAGCTCTGGGGCCAACGTCCTGACTTTC
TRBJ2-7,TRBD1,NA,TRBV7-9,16,CANSSNRGEISYEQYF,TGTGCCAACAGCTCCAACAGGGGGGAGATCTCCTACGAGCAGTACTTC
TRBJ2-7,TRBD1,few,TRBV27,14,CASSPGTGLGEQYF,TGTGCCAGCAGTCCCGGGACAGGGCTCGGGGAGCAGTACTTC
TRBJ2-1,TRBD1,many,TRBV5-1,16,CASSIATGFIAHEQFF,TGCGCCAGCAGCATAGCGACAGGGTTCATTGCTCATGAGCAGTTCTTC
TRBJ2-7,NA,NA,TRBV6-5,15,CASSKLNTGNHEQYF,TGTGCCAGCAGTAAACTCAACACAGGGAACCACGAGCAGTACTTC
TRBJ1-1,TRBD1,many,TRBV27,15,CASSLSGGVRGEAFF,TGTGCCAGCAGTTTATCAGGGGGCGTTAGAGGTGAAGCTTTCTTT
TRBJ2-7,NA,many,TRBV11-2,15,CASSLGQAGVYEQYF,TGTGCCAGCAGCTTAGGCCAAGCAGGGGTATACGAGCAGTACTTC
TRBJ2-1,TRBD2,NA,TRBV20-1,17,CSASEGTSGRVGNEQFF,TGCAGTGCTAGCGAGGGGACTAGCGGGAGAGTCGGTAATGAGCAGTTCTTC